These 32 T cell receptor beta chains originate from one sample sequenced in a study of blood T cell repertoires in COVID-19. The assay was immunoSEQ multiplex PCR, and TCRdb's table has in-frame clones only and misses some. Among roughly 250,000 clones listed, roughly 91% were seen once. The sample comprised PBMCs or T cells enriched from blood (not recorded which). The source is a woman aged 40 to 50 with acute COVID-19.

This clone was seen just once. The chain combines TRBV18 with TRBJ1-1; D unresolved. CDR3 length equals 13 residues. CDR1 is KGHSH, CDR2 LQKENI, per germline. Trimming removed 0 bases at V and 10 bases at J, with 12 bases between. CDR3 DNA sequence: TGTGCCAGCTCACCACCGGAGGGCAATCGAGCTTTCTTT. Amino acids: CASSPPEGNRAFF.

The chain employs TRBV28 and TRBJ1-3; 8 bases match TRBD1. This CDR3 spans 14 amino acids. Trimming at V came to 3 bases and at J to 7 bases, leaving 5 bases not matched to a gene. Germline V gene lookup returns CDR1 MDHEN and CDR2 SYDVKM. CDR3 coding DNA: TGTGCCAGCAGTTTCCCGGGACAGGCTAACACCATATATTTT. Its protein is CASSFPGQANTIYF.

The CDR3 sequence: CASSLPGKGGYEQYF. In DNA form, the CDR3 reads TGTGCCAGCAGTTTACCCGGGAAGGGGGGGTACGAGCAGTACTTC. The genes are TRBV28 and TRBJ2-7; weak D call: TRBD2 (7 bases). V was shortened by 2 bases and J by 4 bases, with 15 bases between the two germline ends. The CDR3 runs 15 residues. CDR1 and CDR2 (germline): MDHEN, SYDVKM.

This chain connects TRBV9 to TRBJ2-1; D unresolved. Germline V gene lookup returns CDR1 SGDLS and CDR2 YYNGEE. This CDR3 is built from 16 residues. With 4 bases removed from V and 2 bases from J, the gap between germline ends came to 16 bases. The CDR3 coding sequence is TGTGCCAGCAGCCCATACTACAAACACCCCTACAATGAGCAGTTCTTC. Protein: CASSPYYKHPYNEQFF.

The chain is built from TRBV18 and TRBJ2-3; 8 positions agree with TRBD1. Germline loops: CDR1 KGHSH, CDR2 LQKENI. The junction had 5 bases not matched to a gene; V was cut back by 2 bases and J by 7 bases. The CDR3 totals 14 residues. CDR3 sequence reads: CASSPGQGANTQYF. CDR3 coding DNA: TGTGCCAGCTCACCAGGGCAGGGGGCTAATACGCAGTATTTT. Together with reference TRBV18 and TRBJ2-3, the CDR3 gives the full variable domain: NAGVMQNPRHLVRRRGQEARLRCSPMKGHSHVYWYRQLPEEGLKFMVYLQKENIIDESGMPKERFSAEFPKEGPSILRIQQVVRGDSAAYFCASSPGQGANTQYFGPGTRLTVL.

CDR3 protein: CATSSGVINYGYTF. CDR3 DNA: TGTGCCACCAGCAGCGGAGTGATTAACTATGGCTACACCTTC. V is TRBV15 and J is TRBJ1-2; D is ambiguous. This CDR3 comprises 14 residues. Trimming pared 3 bases from V and 1 base from J, leaving 9 bases between. Germline V lookup: CDR1 LNHNV, CDR2 YYDKDF (reference sequence). Full variable domain (remainder filled in from reference TRBV15 and TRBJ1-2): DAMVIQNPRYQVTQFGKPVTLSCSQTLNHNVMYWYQQKSSQAPKLLFHYYDKDFNNEADTPDNFQSRRPNTSFCFLDIRSPGLGDTAMYLCATSSGVINYGYTFGSGTRLTVV.

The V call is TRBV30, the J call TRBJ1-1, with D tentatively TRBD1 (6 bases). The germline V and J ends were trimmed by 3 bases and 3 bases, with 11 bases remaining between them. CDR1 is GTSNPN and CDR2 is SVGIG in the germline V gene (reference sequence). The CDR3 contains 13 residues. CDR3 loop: CAWSLRQDTEAFF. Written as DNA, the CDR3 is TGTGCCTGGAGCCTTCGACAGGACACTGAAGCTTTCTTT.

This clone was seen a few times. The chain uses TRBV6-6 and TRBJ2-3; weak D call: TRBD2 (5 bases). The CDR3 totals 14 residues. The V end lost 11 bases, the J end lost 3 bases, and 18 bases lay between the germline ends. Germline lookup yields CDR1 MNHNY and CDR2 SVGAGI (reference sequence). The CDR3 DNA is TGTGCCTGTCACGGGAAGGGAGAGACAGATACGCAGTATTTT. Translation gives CACHGKGETDTQYF.

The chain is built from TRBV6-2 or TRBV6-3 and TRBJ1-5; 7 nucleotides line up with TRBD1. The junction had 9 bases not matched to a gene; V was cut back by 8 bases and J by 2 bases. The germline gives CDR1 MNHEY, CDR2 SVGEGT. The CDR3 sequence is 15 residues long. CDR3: CASGLGQGGNQPQHF. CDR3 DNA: TGTGCCAGCGGCCTCGGGCAGGGGGGCAATCAGCCCCAGCATTTT.

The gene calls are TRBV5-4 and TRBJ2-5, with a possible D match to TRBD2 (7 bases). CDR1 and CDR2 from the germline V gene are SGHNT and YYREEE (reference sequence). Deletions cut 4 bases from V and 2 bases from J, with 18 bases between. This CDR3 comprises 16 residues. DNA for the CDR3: TGTGCCAGCAGCCCCCAGGGGAGCGGGATACAAGAGACCCAGTACTTC. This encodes CASSPQGSGIQETQYF.

The CDR3 bases are TGTGCCACCAGTGCGGCTCTCCCGGGGGGGGCCAACGTCCTGACTTTC. As protein: CATSAALPGGANVLTF. This chain links TRBV24-1 with TRBJ2-6; D is possibly TRBD2 (5 bases). V dropped 5 bases and J dropped 4 bases, with 14 bases sitting between them. This CDR3 is 16 amino acids long. Germline CDR1 and CDR2: KGHDR and SFDVKD.

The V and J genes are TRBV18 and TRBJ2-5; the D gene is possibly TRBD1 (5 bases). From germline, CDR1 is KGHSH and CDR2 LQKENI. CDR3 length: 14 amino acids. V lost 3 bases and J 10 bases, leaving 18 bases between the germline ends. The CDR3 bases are TGTGCCAGCTCACCCCCGGGTCGGCAAGGGGTCCAGTACTTC. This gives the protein CASSPPGRQGVQYF.

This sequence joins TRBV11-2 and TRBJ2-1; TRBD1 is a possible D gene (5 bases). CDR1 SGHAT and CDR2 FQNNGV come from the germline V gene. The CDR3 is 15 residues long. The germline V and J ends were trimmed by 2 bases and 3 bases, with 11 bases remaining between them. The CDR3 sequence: CASSLSGHLYNEQFF. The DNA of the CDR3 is TGTGCCAGCAGCTTATCCGGACACCTCTACAATGAGCAGTTCTTC.

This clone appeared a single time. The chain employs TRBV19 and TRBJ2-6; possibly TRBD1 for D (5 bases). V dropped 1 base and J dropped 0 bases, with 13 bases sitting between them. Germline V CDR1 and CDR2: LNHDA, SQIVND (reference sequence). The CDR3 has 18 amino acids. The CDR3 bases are TGTGCCAGTAGTATAGGCAGGGTCTTACACTCTGGGGCCAACGTCCTGACTTTC. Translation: CASSIGRVLHSGANVLTF.

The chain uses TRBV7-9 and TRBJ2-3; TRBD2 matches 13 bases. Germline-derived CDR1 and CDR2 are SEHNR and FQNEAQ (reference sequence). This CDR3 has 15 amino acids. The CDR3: CAGRTSGGSTDTQYF. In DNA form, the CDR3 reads TGTGCAGGGAGGACTAGCGGGGGAAGCACAGATACGCAGTATTTT.

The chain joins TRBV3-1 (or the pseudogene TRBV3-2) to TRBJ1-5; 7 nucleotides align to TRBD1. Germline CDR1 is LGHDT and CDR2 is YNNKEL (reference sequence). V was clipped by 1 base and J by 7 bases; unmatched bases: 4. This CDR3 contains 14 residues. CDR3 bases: TGTGCCAGCAGCCAAGGACAGGGAGGCCAGCCCCAGCATTTT. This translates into CASSQGQGGQPQHF.

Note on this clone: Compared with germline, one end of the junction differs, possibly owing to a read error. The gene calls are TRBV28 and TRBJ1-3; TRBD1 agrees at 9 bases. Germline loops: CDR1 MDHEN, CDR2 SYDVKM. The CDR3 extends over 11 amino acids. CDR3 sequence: CASSYRDRAHF. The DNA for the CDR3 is TGTGCCAGCAGTTACCGGGACAGGGCGCATTTT.

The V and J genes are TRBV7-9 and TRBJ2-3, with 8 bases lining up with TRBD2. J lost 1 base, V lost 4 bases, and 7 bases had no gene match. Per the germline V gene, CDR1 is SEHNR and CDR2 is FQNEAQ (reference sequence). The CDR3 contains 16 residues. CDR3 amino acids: CASSSNPSGRTDTQYF. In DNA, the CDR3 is TGTGCCAGCAGCTCCAACCCTAGCGGGCGCACAGATACGCAGTATTTT. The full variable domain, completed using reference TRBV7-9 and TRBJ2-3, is DTGVSQNPRHKITKRGQNVTFRCDPISEHNRLYWYRQTLGQGPEFLTYFQNEAQLEKSRLLSDRFSAERPKGSFSTLEIQRTEQGDSAMYLCASSSNPSGRTDTQYFGPGTRLTVL.

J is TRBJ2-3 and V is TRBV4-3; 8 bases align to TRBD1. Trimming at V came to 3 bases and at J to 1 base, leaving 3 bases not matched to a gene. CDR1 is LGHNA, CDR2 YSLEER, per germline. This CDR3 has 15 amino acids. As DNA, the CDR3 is TGCGCCAGCAGCCAGGCGGACAGGGGCACAGATACGCAGTATTTT. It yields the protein CASSQADRGTDTQYF.

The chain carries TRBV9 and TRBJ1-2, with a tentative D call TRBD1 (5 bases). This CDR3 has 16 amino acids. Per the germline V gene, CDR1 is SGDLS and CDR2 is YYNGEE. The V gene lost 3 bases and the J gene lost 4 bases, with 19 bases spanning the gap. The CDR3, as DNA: TGTGCCAGCAGCGGCGGGGCGTTAGATTCTTCCTATGGCTACACCTTC. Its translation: CASSGGALDSSYGYTF.

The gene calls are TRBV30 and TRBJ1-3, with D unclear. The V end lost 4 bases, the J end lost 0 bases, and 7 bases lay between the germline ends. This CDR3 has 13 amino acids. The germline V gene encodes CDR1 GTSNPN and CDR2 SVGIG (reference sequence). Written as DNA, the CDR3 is TGTGCCTGGACCAGGAACTCTGGAAACACCATATATTTT. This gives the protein CAWTRNSGNTIYF.

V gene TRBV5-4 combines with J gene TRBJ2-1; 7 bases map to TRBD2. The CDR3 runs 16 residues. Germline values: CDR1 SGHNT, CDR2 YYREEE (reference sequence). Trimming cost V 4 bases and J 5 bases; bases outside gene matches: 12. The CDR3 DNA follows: TGTGCCAGCAGCCGGGAGCGGGGCTCCAGACACAATGAGCAGTTCTTC. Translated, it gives CASSRERGSRHNEQFF. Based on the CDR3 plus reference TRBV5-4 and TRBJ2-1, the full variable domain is ETGVTQSPTHLIKTRGQQVTLRCSSQSGHNTVSWYQQALGQGPQFIFQYYREEENGRGNFPPRFSGLQFPNYSSELNVNALELDDSALYLCASSRERGSRHNEQFFGPGTRLTVL.

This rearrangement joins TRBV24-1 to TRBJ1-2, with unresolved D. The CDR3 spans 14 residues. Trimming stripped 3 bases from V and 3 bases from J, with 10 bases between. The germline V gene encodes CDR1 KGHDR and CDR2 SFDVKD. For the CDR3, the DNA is TGTGCCACCAGTGATCCCCCCCCTTACTATGGCTACACCTTC. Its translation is CATSDPPPYYGYTF.

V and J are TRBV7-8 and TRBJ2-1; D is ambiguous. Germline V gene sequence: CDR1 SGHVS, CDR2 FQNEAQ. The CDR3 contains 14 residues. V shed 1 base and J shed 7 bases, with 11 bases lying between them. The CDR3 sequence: CASSLVVDLNEQFF. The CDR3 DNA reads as TGTGCCAGCAGCTTAGTAGTAGACTTAAATGAGCAGTTCTTC.

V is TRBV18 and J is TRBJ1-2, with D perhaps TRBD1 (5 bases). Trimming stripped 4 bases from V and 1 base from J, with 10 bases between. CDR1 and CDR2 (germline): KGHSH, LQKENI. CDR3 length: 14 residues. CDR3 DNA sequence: TGTGCCAGCTCACTTTCGACAGATAACTATGGCTACACCTTC. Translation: CASSLSTDNYGYTF.

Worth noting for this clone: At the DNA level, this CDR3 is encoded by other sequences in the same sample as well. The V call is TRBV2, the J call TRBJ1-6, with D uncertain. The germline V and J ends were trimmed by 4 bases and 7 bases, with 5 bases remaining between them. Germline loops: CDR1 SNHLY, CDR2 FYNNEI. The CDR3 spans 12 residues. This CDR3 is CASSVPNSPLHF. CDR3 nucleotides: TGTGCCAGCAGTGTTCCGAATTCACCCCTCCACTTT.

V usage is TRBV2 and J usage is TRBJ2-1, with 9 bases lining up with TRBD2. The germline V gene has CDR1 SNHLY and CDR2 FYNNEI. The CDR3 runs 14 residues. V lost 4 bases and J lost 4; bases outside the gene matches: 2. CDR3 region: CASSGLAVYNEQFF. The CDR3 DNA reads TGTGCCAGCAGTGGACTAGCGGTATACAATGAGCAGTTCTTC.

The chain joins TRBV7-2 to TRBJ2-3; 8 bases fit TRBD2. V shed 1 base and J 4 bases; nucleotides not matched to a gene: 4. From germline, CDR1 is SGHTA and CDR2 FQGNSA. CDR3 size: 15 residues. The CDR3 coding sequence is TGTGCCAGCAGCTTAGGCGGGGGGTTGGCAGATACGCAGTATTTT. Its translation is CASSLGGGLADTQYF.

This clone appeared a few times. CDR3 sequence (DNA): TGTGCCAGCAGCTTGGGGGGACAGAATTCACCCCTCCACTTT. Translation: CASSLGGQNSPLHF. The chain recombines TRBV5-8 with TRBJ1-6; 7 bases are a match to TRBD1. V lost 0 bases to trimming and J lost 7 bases; unmatched junction nucleotides: 1. The CDR3 loop spans 14 amino acids. Germline CDR1 is SGHTS and CDR2 is YDEGEE.

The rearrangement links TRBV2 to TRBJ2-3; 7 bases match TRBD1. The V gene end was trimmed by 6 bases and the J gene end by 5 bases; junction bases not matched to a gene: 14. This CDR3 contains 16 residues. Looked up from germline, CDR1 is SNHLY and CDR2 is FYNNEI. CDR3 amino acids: CASSAIMTGIQDTQYF. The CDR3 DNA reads TGTGCCAGCAGCGCAATAATGACAGGGATTCAAGATACGCAGTATTTT.

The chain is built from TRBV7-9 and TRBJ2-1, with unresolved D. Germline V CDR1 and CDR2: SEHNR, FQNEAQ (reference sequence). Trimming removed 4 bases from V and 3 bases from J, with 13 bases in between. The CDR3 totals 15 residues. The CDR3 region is CASSSLRVNYNEQFF. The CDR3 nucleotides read TGTGCCAGCAGCTCCCTCCGGGTGAACTACAATGAGCAGTTCTTC.

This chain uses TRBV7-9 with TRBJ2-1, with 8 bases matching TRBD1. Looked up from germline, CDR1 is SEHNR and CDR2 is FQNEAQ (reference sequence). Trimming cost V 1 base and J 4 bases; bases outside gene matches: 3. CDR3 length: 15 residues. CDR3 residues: CASSLVGTGYNEQFF. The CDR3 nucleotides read TGTGCCAGCAGCTTAGTCGGGACAGGATACAATGAGCAGTTCTTC.